A selection of T cell receptor beta chains follows, all from one sample in a study of T cells of healthy individuals. TCRdb processed the 5' RACE reads anew with MiXCR; each CDR3 protein has one entry. The sample records about 53,000 distinct CDR3 sequences, roughly 14% being singletons. These receptors originate from a human donor in good health. CDR3s include the opening cysteine and the closing phenylalanine or tryptophan. The D gene is left open where the match is weak. Not every row has a clone size; where given, it reads once, few, many or a size class.

J	V	size	D	DNA	CDR3
TRBJ2-6	TRBV15	few	NA	TGTGCCACCAGCAGCCCCGAACCTGGGGCCAACGTCCTGACTTTC	CATSSPEPGANVLTF
TRBJ2-5	TRBV13	many	TRBD2	TGTGCCAGCAGCTTAGTGGGACTAGCGGGGGCACGAGAGACCCAGTACTTC	CASSLVGLAGARETQYF
TRBJ2-7	TRBV12-3/TRBV12-4	NA	NA	TGTGCCAGCAGGTCCACCTACGAGCAGTACTTC	CASRSTYEQYF
TRBJ2-7	TRBV6-1	NA	NA	TGTGCCAGCATTCTGGGCGAAGCCCCCTCCTACGAGCAGTACTTC	CASILGEAPSYEQYF
TRBJ2-3	TRBV7-6	NA	TRBD2	TGTGCCAGCAGCCGCCAATCAGTAGGGCTAGCGGCTAGCACAGATACGCAGTATTTT	CASSRQSVGLAASTDTQYF
TRBJ1-1	TRBV6-6	many	NA	TGTGCCAGCAGGGAGAACACTGAAGCTTTCTTT	CASRENTEAFF
TRBJ1-1	TRBV2	NA	NA	TGTGCCAGCAGTCCTCGACAGAACACTGAAGCTTTCTTT	CASSPRQNTEAFF
TRBJ1-2	TRBV5-1	many	NA	TGCGCCAGCACAGATAACTATGGCTACACCTTC	CASTDNYGYTF
TRBJ1-2	TRBV28	NA	NA	TGTGCCAGCAGTTTATTACAGGGAAGCTATGGCTACACCTTC	CASSLLQGSYGYTF
TRBJ2-5	TRBV7-2	NA	TRBD1	TGTGCCAGCAGCGATCCTACCGGGACAGGCAGGAAGTACTTC	CASSDPTGTGRKYF
TRBJ2-7	TRBV4-1	many	NA	TGCGCCAGCAGCCAAGAGGGGAGGTTGGCCTACGAGCAGTACTTC	CASSQEGRLAYEQYF
TRBJ2-1	TRBV12-5	few	TRBD2	TGTGCTAGTGGTTTGAGTCAGACTAGCGGGAGGGCCTATGAGCAGTTCTTC	CASGLSQTSGRAYEQFF
TRBJ2-1	TRBV6-1	NA	NA	TGTGCCAGCACACGGACCTTTAATGAGCAGTTCTTC	CASTRTFNEQFF
TRBJ2-6	TRBV29-1	many	NA	TGCAGCGTTGTGGGGGTTATTGGGGCCAACGTCCTGACTTTC	CSVVGVIGANVLTF
TRBJ2-4	TRBV25-1	few	NA	TGTGCCAGCAGTGAAACAGGGCTGAAAAACATTCAGTACTTC	CASSETGLKNIQYF
TRBJ2-3	TRBV20-1	many	NA	TGCAGTGCTAGAGATCAGACCGTAACAGATACGCAGTATTTT	CSARDQTVTDTQYF
TRBJ2-2	TRBV2	few	TRBD2	TGTGCCAGCAGGGAGACTAGCAGTCCCGGGGAGCTGTTTTTT	CASRETSSPGELFF
TRBJ2-3	TRBV20-1	many	NA	TGCAGTGCTTCCCACTCAGATACGCAGTATTTT	CSASHSDTQYF
TRBJ2-7	TRBV7-2	NA	NA	TGTGCCACGGGATACAGGAACTACGAGCAGTACTTC	CATGYRNYEQYF
TRBJ1-2	TRBV3-2	NA	NA	TGTGCCAGCAGCCAAGATTCCCCCGGGGATGGCTACATCTTC	CASSQDSPGDGYIF
TRBJ1-1	TRBV2	many	TRBD1	TGTGCCATCCAGGACAGGGGGAACACTGAAGCTTTCTTT	CAIQDRGNTEAFF
TRBJ2-2	TRBV7-2	NA	NA	TGTGCCAGCAGCTTAGTAACCGGGGAGCTGTTTTTT	CASSLVTGELFF
TRBJ1-1	TRBV21-1	few	NA	TGTGCCAGCAGTCCCCAAGCGCCCAGGGGCTACACTGAAGCTTTCTTT	CASSPQAPRGYTEAFF
TRBJ1-6	TRBV12-3/TRBV12-4	many	NA	TGTGCCAGCAGTCTACCGGTGGGAAGGTATAATTCACCCCTCCACTTT	CASSLPVGRYNSPLHF
TRBJ2-2	TRBV11-2	NA	TRBD2	TGTGCCAGCAGCTTATGGGCGGGAGCCGGCACCGGGGAGCTGTTTTTT	CASSLWAGAGTGELFF
TRBJ2-1	TRBV19	many	TRBD1	TGTGCCAGTAGTATTGAGACAGGGTTGGTCGGTGAGCAGTTCTTC	CASSIETGLVGEQFF
TRBJ1-2	TRBV29-1	many	NA	TGCAGCGTTGATGGGGGGGCAAACTATGGCTACACCTTC	CSVDGGANYGYTF
TRBJ2-3	TRBV7-2	few	NA	TGTGCCAGCAGCTTCCTTAGGGATACGCAGTATTTT	CASSFLRDTQYF
TRBJ1-6	TRBV5-6	few	TRBD1	TGTGCCAGCAGAAGGGACAGGGGAAGGACACCCCTCCACTTT	CASRRDRGRTPLHF
TRBJ2-5	TRBV29-1	NA	TRBD1	TGCAGCGTTGAAGATCTGGCCAGGGGGCAAGAGACCCAGTACTTC	CSVEDLARGQETQYF
TRBJ1-5	TRBV7-6	NA	NA	TGTGCCAGCAGCTTATTTACTGATCAGCCCCAGCATTTT	CASSLFTDQPQHF
TRBJ1-2	TRBV5-5	many	TRBD1	TGTGCCAGCAGCTTCGCCGGGGACAGTTTTTATGGCTACACCTTC	CASSFAGDSFYGYTF
TRBJ1-5	TRBV20-1	NA	NA	TGCAGTGCTAGAGGTCGCGGAGGCCTTAGCAATCAGCCCCAGCATTTT	CSARGRGGLSNQPQHF
TRBJ1-5	TRBV20-1	NA	NA	TGCAGTGCTAGCCTGGCAGCTAATCAGCCCCAGCATTTT	CSASLAANQPQHF
TRBJ2-3	TRBV20-1	few	TRBD2	TGCAGTGCTAGGAGTCGAGCGGGGGGGGCGGATACGCAGTATTTT	CSARSRAGGADTQYF
TRBJ1-1	TRBV29-1	many	NA	TGCAGCGTTGAAGGACGGATGAACACTGAAGCTTTCTTT	CSVEGRMNTEAFF